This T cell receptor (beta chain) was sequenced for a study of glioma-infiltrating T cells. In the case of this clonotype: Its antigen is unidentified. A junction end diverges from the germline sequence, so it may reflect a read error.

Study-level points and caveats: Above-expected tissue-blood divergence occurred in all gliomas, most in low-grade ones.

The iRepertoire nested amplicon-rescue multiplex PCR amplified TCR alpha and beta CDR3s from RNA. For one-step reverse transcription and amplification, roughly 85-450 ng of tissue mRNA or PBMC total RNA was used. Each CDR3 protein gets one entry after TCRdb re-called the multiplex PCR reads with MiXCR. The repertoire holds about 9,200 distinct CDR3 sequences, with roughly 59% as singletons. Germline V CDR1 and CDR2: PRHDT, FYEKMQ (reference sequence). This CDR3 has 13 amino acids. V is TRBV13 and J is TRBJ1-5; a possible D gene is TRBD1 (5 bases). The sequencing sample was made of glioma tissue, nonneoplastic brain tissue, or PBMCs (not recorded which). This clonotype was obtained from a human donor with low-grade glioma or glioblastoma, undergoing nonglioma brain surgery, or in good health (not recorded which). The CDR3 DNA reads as TGTGCCAGCAGTTTTCGTATGGGGCACCCCCGGCATTTT. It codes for CASSFRMGHPRHF.